The clone carrying this T cell receptor beta chain was recorded once. The data were taken from a study of blood T cell repertoires in COVID-19. V dropped 5 bases and J dropped 2; count of bases not matched to a gene: 9. Germline-derived CDR1 and CDR2 are SEHNR and FQNEAQ (reference sequence). The CDR3 runs to 16 residues. Data came from immunoSEQ multiplex PCR; TCRdb stores just in-frame clones and leaves some out. The sample yields 35,000 to 50,000 clones, roughly 85% seen once. The receptor was derived from a man aged 55 to 70 with active COVID-19. The chain couples TRBV7-9 to TRBJ1-2; TRBD1 matches 9 bases. Sequencing was carried out using peripheral blood. CDR3 residues: CASSPRTGVLNYGYTF. As DNA, the CDR3 is TGTGCCAGCAGCCCCCGGACAGGGGTCTTGAACTATGGCTACACCTTC.